This T cell receptor (beta chain) was observed in a study of blood T cell repertoires in COVID-19. Study information: Sample material is recorded as cDNA or gDNA derived from T cells, B-cell-depleted T cells, or PBMCs.

Trimming removed 3 bases from V and 0 bases from J, with 11 bases in between. The CDR3 runs to 15 residues. Germline loops: CDR1 LNHDA, CDR2 SQIVND (reference sequence). Adults between about 18 and 89 years of age took part from about two dozen US areas. Resolution of symptoms, clearance, or two negative PCRs was present in recovered Cohort 3 donors. How the authors handled the data: From reference gene primer amplification, estimates of nucleated cell counts were derived. The table came from immunoSEQ multiplex PCR; TCRdb's copy has only in-frame clones and leaves some out. V, J and clone size were drawn from that table, and D and trimming were deduced from the DNA. This sample has 200,000 to 250,000 clones; 84% occur once, and the top ten carry around 6.5%.

V usage is TRBV19 and J usage is TRBJ1-1; D is unresolved. The material sequenced was PBMCs or T cells enriched from blood (not recorded which). This receptor was identified in a woman in her thirties or forties who had recovered from COVID-19. CDR3 protein: CASSILGSLNTEAFF. The CDR3 nucleotides are TGTGCCAGTAGTATCTTGGGCAGTTTGAACACTGAAGCTTTCTTT.